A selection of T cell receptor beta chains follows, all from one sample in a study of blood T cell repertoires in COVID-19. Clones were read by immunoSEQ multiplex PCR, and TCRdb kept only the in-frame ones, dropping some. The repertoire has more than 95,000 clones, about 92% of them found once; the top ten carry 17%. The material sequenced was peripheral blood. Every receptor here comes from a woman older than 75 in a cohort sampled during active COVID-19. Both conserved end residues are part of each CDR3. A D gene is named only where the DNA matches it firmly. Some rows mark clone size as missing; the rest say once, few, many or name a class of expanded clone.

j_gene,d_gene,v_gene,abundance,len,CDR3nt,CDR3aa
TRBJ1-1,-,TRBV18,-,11,TGTGCCACAAGGACGGACAGTGAAGCTTTCTTT,CATRTDSEAFF
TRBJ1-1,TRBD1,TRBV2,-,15,TGTGCCAGCAAACCGACAGGGGCGATGAACACTGAAGCTTTCTTT,CASKPTGAMNTEAFF
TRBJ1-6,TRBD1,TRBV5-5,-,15,TGTGCCAGCAGTCGACAGGGCGTAGGTAATTCACCCCTCCACTTT,CASSRQGVGNSPLHF
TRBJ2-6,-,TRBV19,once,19,TGTGCCAGTAGTATAGGAGCCGGGACTGCCAGCTCTGGGGCCAACGTCCTGACTTTC,CASSIGAGTASSGANVLTF
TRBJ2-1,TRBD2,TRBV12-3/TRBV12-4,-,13,TGTGCCAGCAGAGTAGCGGGAGGAAATGAGCAGTTCTTC,CASRVAGGNEQFF
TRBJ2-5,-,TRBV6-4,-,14,TGTGCCAGCAGTGATGACGGGGGTCCAGAGACCCAGTACTTC,CASSDDGGPETQYF
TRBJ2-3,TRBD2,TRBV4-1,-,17,TGCGCCAGCAGCCAAGATAGGGCCGGACTAGGATCCCGGAAGCAGTATTTT,CASSQDRAGLGSRKQYF
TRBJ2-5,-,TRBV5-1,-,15,TGCGCCAGCAGCTGGGGGGTCGGTGACCAAGAGACCCAGTACTTC,CASSWGVGDQETQYF
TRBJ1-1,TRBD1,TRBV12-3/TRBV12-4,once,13,TGTGCCAGCAGCCGGGACAGGAACACTGAAGCTTTCTTT,CASSRDRNTEAFF
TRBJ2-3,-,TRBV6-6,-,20,TGTGCCAGCAGCCAACGGCCCAGCGGTGCTAGCGACCCAAGTACAGATACGCAGTATTTT,CASSQRPSGASDPSTDTQYF
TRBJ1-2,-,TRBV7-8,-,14,TGTGCCAGCAGTACACAGGGCAGGGACTATGGCTACACCTTC,CASSTQGRDYGYTF
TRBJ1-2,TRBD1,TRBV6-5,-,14,TGTGCCAGCAGGACCGGGACAGGGGTCGGTGGCTACACCTTC,CASRTGTGVGGYTF
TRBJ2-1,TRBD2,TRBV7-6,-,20,TGTGCCAGCAGCTCACTACCGGGACTAGCGGGAGGGGCGTCCTACAATGAGCAGTTCTTC,CASSSLPGLAGGASYNEQFF
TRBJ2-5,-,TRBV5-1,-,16,TGCGCCAGCAGCCTTGTGGGCAGGGTAAATCAAGAGACCCAGTACTTC,CASSLVGRVNQETQYF